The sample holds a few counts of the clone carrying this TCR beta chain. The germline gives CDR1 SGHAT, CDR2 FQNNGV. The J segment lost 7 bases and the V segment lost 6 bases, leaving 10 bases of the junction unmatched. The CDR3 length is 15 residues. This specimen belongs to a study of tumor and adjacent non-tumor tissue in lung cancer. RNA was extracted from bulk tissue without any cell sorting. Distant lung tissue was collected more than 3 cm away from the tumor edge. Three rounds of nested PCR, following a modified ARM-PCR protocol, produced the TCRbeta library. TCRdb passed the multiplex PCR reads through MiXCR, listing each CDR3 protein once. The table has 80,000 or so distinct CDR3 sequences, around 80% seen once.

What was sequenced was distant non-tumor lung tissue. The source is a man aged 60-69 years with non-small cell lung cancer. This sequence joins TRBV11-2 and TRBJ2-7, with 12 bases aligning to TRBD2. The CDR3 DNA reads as TGTGCCAGCAGTATTTCTAGCGGGGGGGCTCGGGAGCAGTACTTC. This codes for CASSISSGGAREQYF.